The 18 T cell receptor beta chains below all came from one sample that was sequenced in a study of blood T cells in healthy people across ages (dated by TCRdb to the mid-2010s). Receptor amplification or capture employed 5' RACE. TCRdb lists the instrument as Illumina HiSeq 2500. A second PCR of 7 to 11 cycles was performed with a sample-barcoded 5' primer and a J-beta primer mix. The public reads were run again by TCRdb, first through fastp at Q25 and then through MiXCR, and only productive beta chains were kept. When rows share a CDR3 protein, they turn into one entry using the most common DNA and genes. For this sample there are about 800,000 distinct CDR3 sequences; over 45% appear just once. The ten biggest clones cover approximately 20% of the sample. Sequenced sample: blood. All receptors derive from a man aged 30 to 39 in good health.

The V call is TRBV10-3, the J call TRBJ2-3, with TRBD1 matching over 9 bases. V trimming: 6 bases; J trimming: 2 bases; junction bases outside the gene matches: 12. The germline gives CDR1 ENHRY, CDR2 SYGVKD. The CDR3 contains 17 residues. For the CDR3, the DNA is TGTGCCATCAGCGACTACCTCACAGGGGGCAACACAGATACGCAGTATTTT. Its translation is CAISDYLTGGNTDTQYF.

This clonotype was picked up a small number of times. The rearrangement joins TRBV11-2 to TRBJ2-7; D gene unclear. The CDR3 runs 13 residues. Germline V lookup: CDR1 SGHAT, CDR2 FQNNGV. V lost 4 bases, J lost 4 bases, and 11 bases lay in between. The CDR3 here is CASSWGPVYEQYF. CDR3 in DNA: TGTGCCAGCAGCTGGGGTCCGGTTTACGAGCAGTACTTC.

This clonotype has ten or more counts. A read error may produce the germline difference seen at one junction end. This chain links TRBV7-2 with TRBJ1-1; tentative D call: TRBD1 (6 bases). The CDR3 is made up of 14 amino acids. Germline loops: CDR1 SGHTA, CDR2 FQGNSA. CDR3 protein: CASSFSGVNTEAFF. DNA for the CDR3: TGTGCCAGCAGCTTTTCAGGGGTGAATACTGAAGCTTTCTTT.

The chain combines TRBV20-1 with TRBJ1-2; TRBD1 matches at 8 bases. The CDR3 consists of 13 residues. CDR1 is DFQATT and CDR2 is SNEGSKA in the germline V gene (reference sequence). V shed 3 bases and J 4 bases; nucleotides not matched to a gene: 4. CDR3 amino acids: CSARDRAIYGYTF. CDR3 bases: TGCAGTGCTAGGGACAGGGCAATCTATGGCTACACCTTC.

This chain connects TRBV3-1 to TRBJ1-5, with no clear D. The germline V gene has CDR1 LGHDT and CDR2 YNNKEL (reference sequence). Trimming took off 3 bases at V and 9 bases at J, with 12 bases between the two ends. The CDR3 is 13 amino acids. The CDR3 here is CASSHNTSPPQHF. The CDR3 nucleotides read TGTGCCAGCAGCCACAATACTTCACCGCCCCAGCATTTT.

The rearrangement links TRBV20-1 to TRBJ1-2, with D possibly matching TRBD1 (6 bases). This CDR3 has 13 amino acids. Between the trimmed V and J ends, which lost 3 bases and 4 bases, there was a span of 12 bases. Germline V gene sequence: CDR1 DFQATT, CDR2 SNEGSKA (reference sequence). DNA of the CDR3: TGCAGTGCTAGGAAGACAGGAAGCTATGGCTACACCTTC. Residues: CSARKTGSYGYTF.

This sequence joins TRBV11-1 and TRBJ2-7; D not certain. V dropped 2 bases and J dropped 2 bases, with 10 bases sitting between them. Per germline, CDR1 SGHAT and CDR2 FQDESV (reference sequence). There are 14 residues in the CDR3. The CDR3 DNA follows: TGTGCCAGCAGCTTACCAACGGAAACCTACGAGCAGTACTTC. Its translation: CASSLPTETYEQYF.

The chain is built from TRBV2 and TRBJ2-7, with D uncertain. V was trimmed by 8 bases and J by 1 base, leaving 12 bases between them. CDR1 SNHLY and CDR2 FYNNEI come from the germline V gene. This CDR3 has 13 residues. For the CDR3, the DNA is TGTGCCAGCGGGTACCGGTCATCCTACGAGCAGTACTTC. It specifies CASGYRSSYEQYF.

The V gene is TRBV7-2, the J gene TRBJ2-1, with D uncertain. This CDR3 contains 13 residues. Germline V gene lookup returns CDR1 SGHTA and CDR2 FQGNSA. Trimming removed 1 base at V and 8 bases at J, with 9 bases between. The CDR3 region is CASSLGLSDEQFF. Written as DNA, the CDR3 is TGTGCCAGCAGCTTAGGGTTAAGCGATGAGCAGTTCTTC.

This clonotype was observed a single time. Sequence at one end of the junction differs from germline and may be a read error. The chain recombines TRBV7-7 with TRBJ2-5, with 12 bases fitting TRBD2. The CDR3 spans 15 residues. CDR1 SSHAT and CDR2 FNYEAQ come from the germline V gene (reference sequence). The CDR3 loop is CASSRGLAGPETQYF. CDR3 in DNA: TGTGCTAGCAGCCGAGGACTAGCGGGACCGGAGACCCAGTACTTC.

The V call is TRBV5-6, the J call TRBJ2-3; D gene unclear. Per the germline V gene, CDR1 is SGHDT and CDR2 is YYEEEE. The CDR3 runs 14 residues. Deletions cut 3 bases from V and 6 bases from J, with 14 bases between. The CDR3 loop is CASSSHLSWDTQYF. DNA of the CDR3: TGTGCCAGCAGCTCGCACCTCTCCTGGGATACGCAGTATTTT.

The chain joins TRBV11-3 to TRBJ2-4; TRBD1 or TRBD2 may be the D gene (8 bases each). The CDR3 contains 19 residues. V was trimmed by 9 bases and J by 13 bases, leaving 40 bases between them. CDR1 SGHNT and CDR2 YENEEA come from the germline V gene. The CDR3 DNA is TGTGCCAGATCCCCCGGGAGGGGACAGGCCGCCTTAGGGGGTAACGGGCAGTACTTC. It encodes CARSPGRGQAALGGNGQYF.

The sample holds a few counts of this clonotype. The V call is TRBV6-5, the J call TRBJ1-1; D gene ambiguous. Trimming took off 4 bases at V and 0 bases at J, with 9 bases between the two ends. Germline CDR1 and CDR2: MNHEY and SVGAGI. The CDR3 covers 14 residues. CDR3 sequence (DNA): TGTGCCAGCAGTTTGGCTTTTATGAACACTGAAGCTTTCTTT. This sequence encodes CASSLAFMNTEAFF.

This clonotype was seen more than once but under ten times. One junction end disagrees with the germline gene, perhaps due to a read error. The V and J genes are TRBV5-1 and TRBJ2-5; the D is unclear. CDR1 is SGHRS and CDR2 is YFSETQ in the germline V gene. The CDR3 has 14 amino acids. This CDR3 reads CASSPLPGSETQYF. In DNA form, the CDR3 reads TGCGCCAGCAGTCCTCTGCCGGGTTCAGAGACCCAGTATTTC.

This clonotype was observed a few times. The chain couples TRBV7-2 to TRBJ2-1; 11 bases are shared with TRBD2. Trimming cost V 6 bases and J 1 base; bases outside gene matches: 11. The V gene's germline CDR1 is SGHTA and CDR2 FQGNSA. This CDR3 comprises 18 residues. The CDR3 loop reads CASSSRTGTSGSYNEQFF. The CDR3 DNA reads TGTGCCAGCAGTTCCCGCACCGGGACTAGCGGTTCCTACAATGAGCAGTTCTTC.

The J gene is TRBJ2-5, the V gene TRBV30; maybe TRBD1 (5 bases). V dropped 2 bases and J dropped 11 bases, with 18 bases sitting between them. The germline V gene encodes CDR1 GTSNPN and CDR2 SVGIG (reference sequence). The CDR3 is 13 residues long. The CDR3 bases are TGTGCCTGGAGTCGGCAGGGCAAATACGGGCAGTACTTC. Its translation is CAWSRQGKYGQYF.

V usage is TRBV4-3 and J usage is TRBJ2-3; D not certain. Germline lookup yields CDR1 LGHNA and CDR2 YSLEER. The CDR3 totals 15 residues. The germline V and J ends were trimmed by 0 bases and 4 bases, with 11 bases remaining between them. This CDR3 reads CASSQEGWSPDTQYF. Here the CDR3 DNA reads TGCGCCAGCAGCCAAGAGGGGTGGAGCCCAGATACGCAGTATTTT.

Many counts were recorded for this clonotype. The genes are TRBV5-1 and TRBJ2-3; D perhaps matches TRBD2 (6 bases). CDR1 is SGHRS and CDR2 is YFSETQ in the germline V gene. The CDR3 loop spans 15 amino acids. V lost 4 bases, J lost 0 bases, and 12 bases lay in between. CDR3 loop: CASSPTGTSTDTQYF. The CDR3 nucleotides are TGCGCCAGCAGCCCGACCGGGACTAGCACAGATACGCAGTATTTT.